This TCR beta chain was retrieved from a study of cytomegalovirus exposure and HLA in healthy donors (dated by TCRdb to between 2016 and 2019). With respect to the entire study: The 666 repertoires of the first cohort and the 120 validation repertoires were produced on the same platform, according to a later analysis. To predict cytomegalovirus infection status, the study brought together high-throughput TCR immunosequencing, statistical association of individual TCRs with disease status, and machine learning. The study aimed to test whether signatures of past pathogen exposure could be identified by cataloging public T cell receptors. Besides the first cohort of about 730 subjects, a separate validation cohort made up of 120 different subjects was used. General findings and caveats noted by the study authors: In vitro tests confirmed that three of the cytomegalovirus-associated TCR beta chains recognize cytomegalovirus antigens. Most TCR sequences were seen in very few donors, while some public TCRs were found in many individuals. A total of 150 to 200 TCR beta chains were listed by the study as associated with cytomegalovirus. In both the original and validation cohorts, the classifier was reported to diagnose cytomegalovirus status with high specificity and sensitivity. Of the cluster scores, around 95% were above 0 in a later analysis, which found that TCRs clustered in the first cohort also tended to co-occur in the 130 or so validation repertoires. The authors suggested that the approach could potentially be extended to other disease states and immunological phenotypes. All 120 or so repertoires were used to score co-occurrence in the validation cohort in a later analysis, because that analysis had no HLA typing for the cohort.

About this clone: Its antigen remains undetermined. Base quality data are lacking; no much larger clone is found one base away.

The donors were included in the validation cohort of 90 to 150 subjects, a group kept apart from the roughly 690-subject first cohort. CDR1 and CDR2 were assigned from the germline V gene as MGHRA and YSYEKL. Trimming removed 1 base from V and 7 bases from J, leaving 10 bases between the germline ends. From the cysteine up to the phenylalanine, the CDR3 has a length of 14 residues. The kept DNA is CDR3 alone, 42 bases in frame from the first base. Libraries came from the immunoSEQ multiplex PCR assay. The original methods were these. A statistical classification framework was built for diagnosing cytomegalovirus status from the catalog of TCR beta chain sequences. Held by TCRdb, this immuneACCESS table contains in-frame sequences only and omits some clones. Under half of the omission traces to an unresolved V gene where checked; the cause of the rest is unknown. That table gives V, J and clone size, and the DNA gave D and trimming. The sample table contains 59,000 or so clones; only one count was recorded for 89% of them. The ten largest account for roughly 15% of the sample.

Recombination joined TRBV4-1 with TRBJ1-4, and possibly TRBD1, on 6 matching bases. The sequence derives from a woman younger than 30 in good health and CMV-seronegative. What was sequenced was PBMCs. CDR3 loop: CASSQGQVAEKLFF. In nucleotides, the sequence is TGCGCCAGCAGCCAAGGACAGGTTGCTGAAAAACTGTTTTTT.